The present TCR beta chain was sequenced within a study of spatial heterogeneity in lung cancer. V was clipped by 6 bases and J by 2 bases; unmatched bases: 12. Germline CDR1 reads LNHDA; CDR2 reads SQIVND (reference sequence). The CDR3 has 17 residues. Sample time point: blood at routine non-recurrence follow-up after resection. Using its own MiXCR run on the 5' RACE reads, TCRdb lists one record per CDR3 protein. The sample shows 85,000 to 100,000 distinct CDR3 sequences, around 19% of them seen only once. The source material was PBMCs, sampled at follow-up. This sequence originates from a male donor with early-stage non-small cell lung cancer. V usage is TRBV19 and J usage is TRBJ1-2, with 10 bases matching TRBD1. CDR3 nucleotide sequence: TGTGCCAGTAGGGACGCCGGGACAGGGGCCACCAACTATGGCTACACCTTC. As protein: CASRDAGTGATNYGYTF.